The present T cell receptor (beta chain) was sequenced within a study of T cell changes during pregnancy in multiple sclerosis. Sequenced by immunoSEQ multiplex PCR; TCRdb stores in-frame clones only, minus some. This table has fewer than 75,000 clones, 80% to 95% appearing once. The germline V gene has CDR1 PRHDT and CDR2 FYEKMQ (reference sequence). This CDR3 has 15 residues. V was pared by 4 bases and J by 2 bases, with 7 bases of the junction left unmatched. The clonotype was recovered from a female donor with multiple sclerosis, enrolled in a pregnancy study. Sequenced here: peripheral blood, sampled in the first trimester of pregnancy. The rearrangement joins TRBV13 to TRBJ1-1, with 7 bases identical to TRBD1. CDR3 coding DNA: TGTGCCAGCAGCTACAACAGGGGAGGAAACACTGAAGCTTTCTTT. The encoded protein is CASSYNRGGNTEAFF.